Given below is one T cell receptor (beta chain) in context. The antigen remains unidentified. The PCR contained 60 Vbeta and 13 Jbeta primers. Only in-frame clones appear in the TCRdb table, and some are missing; sequencing was by immunoSEQ multiplex PCR. Among roughly 180,000 clones, 75% to 85% were seen once, and the ten largest hold just over 2%. The data were obtained in a study of cytomegalovirus exposure and HLA in healthy donors. Study in general: From some 180 million T cells, an earlier analysis saw 120 million or so unique TCR beta sequences. Most genotyped donors, over 70% of 398, had Caucasian-associated genetic ancestry.

General study findings and limits: Later analysis identified a missense DCLRE1C variant that was linked to TCR beta V- and J-gene trimming. Most TCR beta V segments were productive about 87% or about 30% of the time in an earlier analysis.

The germline CDR1 and CDR2 sequences are LNHDA and SQIVND (reference sequence). With 5 bases removed from V and 5 bases from J, the gap between germline ends came to 12 bases. This CDR3 spans 13 amino acids. The sequenced material came from PBMCs. The sequence derives from a woman aged 18-29 years in good health and CMV-seropositive. The rearrangement joins TRBV19 to TRBJ2-5; no clear D gene. The CDR3, as DNA: TGTGCCAGTAGTGTACCCCCAGTGGAGACCCAGTACTTC. The encoded protein is CASSVPPVETQYF.